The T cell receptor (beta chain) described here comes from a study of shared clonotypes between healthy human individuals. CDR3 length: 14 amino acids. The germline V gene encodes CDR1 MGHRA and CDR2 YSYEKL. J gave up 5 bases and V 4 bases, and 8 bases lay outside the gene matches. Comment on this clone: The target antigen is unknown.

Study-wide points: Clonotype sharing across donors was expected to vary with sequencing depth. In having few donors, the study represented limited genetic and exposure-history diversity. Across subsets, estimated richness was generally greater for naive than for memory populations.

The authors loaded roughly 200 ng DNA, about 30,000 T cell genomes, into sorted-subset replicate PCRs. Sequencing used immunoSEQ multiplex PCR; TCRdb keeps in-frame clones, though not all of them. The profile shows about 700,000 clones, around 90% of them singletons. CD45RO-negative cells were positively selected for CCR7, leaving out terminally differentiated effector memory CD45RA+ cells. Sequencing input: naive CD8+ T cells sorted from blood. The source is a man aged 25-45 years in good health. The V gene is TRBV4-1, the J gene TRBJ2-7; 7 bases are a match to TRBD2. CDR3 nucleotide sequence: TGCGCCAGCAGCCCCCGAAGACTAGCAGACGAGCAGTACTTC. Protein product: CASSPRRLADEQYF.